This T cell receptor beta chain was identified during a study of long-term antiretroviral therapy in people with HIV. As for this clone: As yet, its antigen is unknown.

General study findings and limits: Versus controls, repertoires in people with HIV had narrower CDR3 length ranges.

Germline V gene lookup returns CDR1 KGHSH and CDR2 LQKENI. V was trimmed by 6 bases and J by 7 bases, leaving 9 bases between them. CDR3 length equals 11 residues. Researchers ran immunoSEQ v3.0 at survey level. Some clones are missing from TCRdb's copy, which holds only in-frame ones; the method was immunoSEQ multiplex PCR. The table records fewer than 30,000 clones, 95% of them present only once. The material was unsorted PBMCs, obtained 5.3 years after starting antiretroviral therapy. V is TRBV18 and J is TRBJ2-5; D unclear. This receptor was identified in a man younger than 45 with HIV. DNA of the CDR3: TGTGCCAGCTCCCTGGAAGGGACCCAGTACTTC. Encoded protein: CASSLEGTQYF.